The 22 T cell receptor gamma chains listed next were all sequenced from one sample in a study of gammadelta T cells in human blood. TCRdb reanalysed the RT-PCR reads with CATT. This listing includes about 87 gamma-chain clones. Input material: Vgamma9Vdelta2 gamma-delta T cells from infant blood. These receptors were collected from a human donor.

J is TRGJP1 and V is TRGV10. TRGV10 is an open reading frame whose function is uncertain. The CDR3 runs 13 residues. Trimming took 8 bases from V and 1 from J; bases not matched to a gene: 2. DNA for the CDR3: TGTGCTGCGTGGATTACCACTGGTTGGTTCAAGATATTT. Amino acid sequence: CAAWITTGWFKIF.

Comment on this clone: It is likely a read error: a sequence one base away is far more abundant. The sample holds other DNA sequences that translate to the same CDR3. The chain has TRGV9 and TRGJP. Per germline, CDR1 GITISATS and CDR2 ISYDGTV (reference sequence). The CDR3 sequence is 13 residues long. The CDR3 loop reads CALWELGKKIKVF. DNA of the CDR3: TGTGCCTTGTGGGAGTTGGGCAAAAAAATCAAGGTCTTT.

By share, this clone counts as hyperexpanded. One junction end does not reproduce the germline sequence, and a read error may be involved. The genes are TRGV3 and TRGJ1 or TRGJ2. This CDR3 has 11 amino acids. The germline CDR1 and CDR2 sequences are VTNTFY and YDVSTARD (reference sequence). The CDR3 here is CATWDRLVGVF. CDR3 DNA: TGTGCCACCTGGGACAGGCTTGTGGGGGTCTTT.

As concerns this clone: A much larger clone lies one base from this, so it may be a read error. The genes are TRGV4 and TRGJ1 or TRGJ2. From germline, CDR1 is EGSTGY and CDR2 YDSYTSSV. V was pared by 9 bases and J by 3 bases, with 8 bases of the junction left unmatched. The CDR3 totals 12 residues. Here the CDR3 reads CATDPFYYKKLF. CDR3 sequence (DNA): TGTGCCACCGACCCTTTTTATTATAAGAAACTCTTT.

This clone is termed large. This rearrangement joins TRGV9 to TRGJP. Losses at the gene ends were 0 bases for V and 4 bases for J; bases not matched to a gene: 6. The CDR3 loop spans 18 amino acids. The germline CDR1 and CDR2 sequences are GITISATS and ISYDGTV (reference sequence). The CDR3 DNA reads as TGTGCCTTGTGGGAGGTGCAAGATCAAGAGTTGGGCAAAAAAATCAAGGTATTT. It codes for CALWEVQDQELGKKIKVF.

The J gene is TRGJP1, the V gene TRGV9. The trim removed 2 bases at V and 0 bases at J, leaving 3 bases unmatched. CDR3 size: 15 residues. CDR1 and CDR2 (germline): GITISATS, ISYDGTV (reference sequence). CDR3 in amino acids: CALWEAYTTGWFKIF. CDR3 DNA: TGTGCCTTGTGGGAGGCTTATACCACTGGTTGGTTCAAGATATTT.

Only a few counts were recorded for this clone. TCRdb's listed protein matches a much larger clone and diverges from this DNA's translation at residue 7, likely through a read error; the protein shown comes from the DNA. This sequence joins TRGV9 and TRGJP. This CDR3 has 16 amino acids. V shed 0 bases and J 7 bases; nucleotides not matched to a gene: 3. Germline V lookup: CDR1 GITISATS, CDR2 ISYDGTV (reference sequence). CDR3 amino acids: CALWEVDELGKKIKVF. In nucleotides, the CDR3 is TGTGCCTTGTGGGAGGTGGATGAGTTGGGCAAAAAAATCAAGGTATTT.

In regard to this clone: One base separates it from a far larger clone, so it is likely a read error. V gene TRGV10 combines with J gene TRGJ1 or TRGJ2. TRGV10 is treated as an ORF (open reading frame) with a function not yet certain. This CDR3 is built from 11 residues. CDR3 region: CAAWDYYKNLF. CDR3 bases: TGTGCTGCGTGGGATTATTATAAGAACCTCTTT.

On this clone: A much larger clone differs from this one at a single base, so this may be a read error. In the same sample, other DNA sequences code for this CDR3. The chain has TRGV9 and TRGJP. V lost 3 bases to trimming and J lost 4 bases; unmatched junction nucleotides: 3. Germline V gene sequence: CDR1 GITISATS, CDR2 ISYDGTV (reference sequence). This CDR3 spans 16 amino acids. This CDR3 reads CALWEPQELGKKIKVF. The CDR3 DNA follows: TGTGCCTTGTGGGAGCCACAAGAGTTGGGCAAAAAAATCAAGGTATTT.

This clone is deemed large. This chain joins TRGV9 and TRGJP. The V and J ends lost 1 base and 12 bases, in that order; junction bases with no gene match: 6. Germline loops: CDR1 GITISATS, CDR2 ISYDGTV (reference sequence). The CDR3 contains 15 residues. CDR3 residues: CALWEVATGKKIKVF. CDR3 sequence (DNA): TGTGCCTTGTGGGAGGTCGCGACGGGCAAAAAAATCAAGGTATTT.

In its sample, this clone is hyperexpanded (1% or more). This rearrangement joins TRGV10 to TRGJP1. TRGV10 is flagged as an ORF with uncertain function. The CDR3 sequence is 12 residues long. V dropped 8 bases and J dropped 10; count of bases not matched to a gene: 8. In DNA form, the CDR3 reads TGTGCTGCGTGGGATTTTAATTGGTTCAAGATATTT. Amino acid sequence: CAAWDFNWFKIF.

This clone is judged hyperexpanded. The J gene is TRGJP1, the V gene TRGV8. The CDR3 covers 12 residues. V dropped 5 bases and J dropped 3; count of bases not matched to a gene: 0. Per germline, CDR1 VENAVY and CDR2 YDSYNSRV. CDR3 protein: CATWATGWFKIF. The DNA of the CDR3 is TGTGCCACCTGGGCCACTGGTTGGTTCAAGATATTT.

Notes on this clone: The protein given by TCRdb reflects a much larger clone and differs at residue 5 from this DNA's translation, likely from a read error; the protein shown is the DNA's translation. This chain connects TRGV9 to TRGJP. The length of the CDR3 is 16 residues. The germline V gene has CDR1 GITISATS and CDR2 ISYDGTV (reference sequence). CDR3 residues: CALWGVRELGKKIKVF. CDR3 DNA: TGTGCCTTGTGGGGGGTGCGGGAGTTGGGCAAAAAAATCAAGGTATTT.

This clone is deemed large (0.1 to 1%). The V call is TRGV9, the J call TRGJP. The CDR3 is 17 residues long. Losses at the gene ends were 0 bases for V and 4 bases for J; bases not matched to a gene: 3. In germline, CDR1 is GITISATS, CDR2 ISYDGTV (reference sequence). CDR3 sequence reads: CALWEVSQELGKKIKVF. The DNA for the CDR3 is TGTGCCTTGTGGGAGGTGAGCCAAGAGTTGGGCAAAAAAATCAAGGTATTT.

For this clone: A read error likely explains why the TCRdb protein, taken from a much larger clone, differs from this DNA's translation at residue 10; the protein shown is translated from the DNA. This chain uses TRGV9 with TRGJP. Germline CDR1 and CDR2: GITISATS and ISYDGTV (reference sequence). This CDR3 region has 16 residues. DNA for the CDR3: TGTGCCTTGTGGGAGGTGCAAGAGTTGGACAAAAAAATCAAGGTATTT. Its translation is CALWEVQELDKKIKVF.

In its sample, this clone ranks as hyperexpanded. V and J are TRGV9 and TRGJP. V lost 3 bases and J lost 3; bases outside the gene matches: 5. The CDR3 is 17 amino acids. CDR1 and CDR2 (germline): GITISATS, ISYDGTV (reference sequence). The CDR3 nucleotides are TGTGCCTTGTGGGAGTTCAAGCAAGAGTTGGGCAAAAAAATCAAGGTATTT. Protein sequence: CALWEFKQELGKKIKVF.

This clone is categorized as hyperexpanded. The chain has TRGV9 and TRGJP. With 0 bases clipped from V and 7 bases from J, the junction kept 3 bases outside the gene matches. CDR1 and CDR2 (germline): GITISATS, ISYDGTV (reference sequence). The CDR3 covers 16 residues. CDR3 nucleotides: TGTGCCTTGTGGGAGGTGGAGGAGTTGGGCAAAAAAATCAAGGTATTT. Translation gives CALWEVEELGKKIKVF.

This clone was detected a few times. TCRdb lists the protein of a much larger clone for this DNA, which differs at residue 8, so this is likely a read error; the protein given here is translated from the DNA itself. The chain has TRGV3 and TRGJP1. The germline gives CDR1 VTNTFY, CDR2 YDVSTARD (reference sequence). The CDR3 runs 16 residues. The trim removed 0 bases at V and 2 bases at J, leaving 6 bases unmatched. Here the CDR3 DNA reads TGTGCCACCTGGGACAGGCTCAGGACCACTGGTTGGTTCAAGATATTT. It codes for CATWDRLRTTGWFKIF.

This clone was picked up a small number of times. The rearrangement uses TRGV10 and TRGJ1 or TRGJ2. TRGV10 is an ORF, with its function uncertain. This CDR3 has 12 residues. V dropped 8 bases and J dropped 2; count of bases not matched to a gene: 4. CDR3 region: CAAWDYYYKKLF. The DNA of the CDR3 is TGTGCTGCGTGGGATTATTATTATAAGAAACTCTTT.

As for this clone: The protein given by TCRdb reflects a much larger clone and differs at residue 10 from this DNA's translation, likely from a read error; the protein shown is the DNA's translation. This chain connects TRGV9 to TRGJP. The CDR3 length is 16 residues. Germline V lookup: CDR1 GITISATS, CDR2 ISYDGTV (reference sequence). The CDR3: CALWEVLVLDKKIKVF. In DNA form, the CDR3 reads TGTGCCTTGTGGGAGGTGCTCGTGTTGGACAAAAAAATCAAGGTATTT.

By sample share, this clone is large. V usage is TRGV9 and J usage is TRGJ1 or TRGJ2. This CDR3 is 13 amino acids long. CDR1 and CDR2 from the germline V gene are GITISATS and ISYDGTV (reference sequence). Trimming took 0 bases from V and 12 from J; bases not matched to a gene: 11. CDR3 amino acids: CALWEVLKRRKLF. The DNA for the CDR3 is TGTGCCTTGTGGGAGGTGTTGAAGAGGAGGAAACTCTTT.

This clone is large within its sample. V and J are TRGV9 and TRGJP. The trim removed 5 bases at V and 4 bases at J, leaving 2 bases unmatched. This CDR3 comprises 15 residues. CDR1 is GITISATS, CDR2 ISYDGTV, per germline (reference sequence). CDR3 amino acids: CALWVQELGKKIKVF. The CDR3, as DNA: TGTGCCTTGTGGGTCCAAGAGTTGGGCAAAAAAATCAAGGTATTT.